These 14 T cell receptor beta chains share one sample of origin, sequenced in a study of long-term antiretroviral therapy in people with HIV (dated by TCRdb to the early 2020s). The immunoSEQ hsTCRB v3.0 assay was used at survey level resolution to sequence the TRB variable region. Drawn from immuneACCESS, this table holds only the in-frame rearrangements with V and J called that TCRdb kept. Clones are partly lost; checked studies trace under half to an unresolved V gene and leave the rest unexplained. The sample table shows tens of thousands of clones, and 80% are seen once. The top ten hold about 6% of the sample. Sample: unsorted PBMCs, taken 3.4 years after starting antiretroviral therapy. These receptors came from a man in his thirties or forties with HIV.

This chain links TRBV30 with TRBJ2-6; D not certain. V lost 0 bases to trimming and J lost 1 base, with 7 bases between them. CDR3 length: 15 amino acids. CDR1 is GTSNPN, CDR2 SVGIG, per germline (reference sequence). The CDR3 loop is CAWSVGSSGANVLTF. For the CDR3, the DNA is TGTGCCTGGAGTGTAGGAAGTTCTGGGGCCAACGTCCTGACTTTC.

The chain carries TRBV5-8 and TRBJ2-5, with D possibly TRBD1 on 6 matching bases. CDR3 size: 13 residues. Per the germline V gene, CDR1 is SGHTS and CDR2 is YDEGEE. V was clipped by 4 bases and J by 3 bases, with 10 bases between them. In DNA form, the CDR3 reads TGTGCCAGCAGCAGGACAGTGAAAGAGACCCAGTACTTC. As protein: CASSRTVKETQYF.

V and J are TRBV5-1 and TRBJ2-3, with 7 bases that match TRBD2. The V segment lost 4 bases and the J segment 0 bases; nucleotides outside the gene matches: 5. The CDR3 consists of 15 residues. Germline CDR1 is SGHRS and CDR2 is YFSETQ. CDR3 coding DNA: TGCGCCAGCAGCGTAGGCGGGGGTAGCACAGATACGCAGTATTTT. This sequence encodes CASSVGGGSTDTQYF.

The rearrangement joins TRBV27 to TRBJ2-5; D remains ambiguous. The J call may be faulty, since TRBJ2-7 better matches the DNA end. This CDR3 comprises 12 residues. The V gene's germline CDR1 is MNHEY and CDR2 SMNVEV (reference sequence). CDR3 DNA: TGTGCCAGCCCCTATCCCCCCTACGAGCAGTACTTC. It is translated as CASPYPPYEQYF.

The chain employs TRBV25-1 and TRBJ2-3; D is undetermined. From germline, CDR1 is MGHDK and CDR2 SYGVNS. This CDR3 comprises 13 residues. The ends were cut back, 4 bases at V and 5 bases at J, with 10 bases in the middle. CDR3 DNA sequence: TGTGCCAGCAGTGGCCTTCCAATAGATACGCAGTATTTT. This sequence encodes CASSGLPIDTQYF.

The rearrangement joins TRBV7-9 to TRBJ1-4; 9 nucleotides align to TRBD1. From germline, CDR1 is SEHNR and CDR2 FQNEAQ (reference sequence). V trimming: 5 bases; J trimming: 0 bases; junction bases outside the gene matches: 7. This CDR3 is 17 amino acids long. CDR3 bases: TGTGCCAGCAGCCTAAGGACAGGGGCCCCAACTAATGAAAAACTGTTTTTT. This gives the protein CASSLRTGAPTNEKLFF. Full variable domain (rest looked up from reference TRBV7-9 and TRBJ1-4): DTGVSQNPRHKITKRGQNVTFRCDPISEHNRLYWYRQTLGQGPEFLTYFQNEAQLEKSRLLSDRFSAERPKGSFSTLEIQRTEQGDSAMYLCASSLRTGAPTNEKLFFGSGTQLSVL.

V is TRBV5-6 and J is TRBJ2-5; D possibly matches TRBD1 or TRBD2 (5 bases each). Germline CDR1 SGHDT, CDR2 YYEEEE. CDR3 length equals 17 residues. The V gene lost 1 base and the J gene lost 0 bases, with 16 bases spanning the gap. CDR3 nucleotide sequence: TGTGCCAGCAGCTTGTTTTTGGCAGGGAGTTACCAAGAGACCCAGTACTTC. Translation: CASSLFLAGSYQETQYF.

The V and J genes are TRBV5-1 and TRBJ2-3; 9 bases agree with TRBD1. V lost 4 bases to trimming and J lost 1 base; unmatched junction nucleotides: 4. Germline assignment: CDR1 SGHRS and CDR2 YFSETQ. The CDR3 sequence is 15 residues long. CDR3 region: CASSTRTGGTDTQYF. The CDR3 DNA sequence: TGCGCCAGCAGCACCCGGACAGGGGGCACAGATACGCAGTATTTT.

CDR3 amino acids: CASSSNMDRVGYGYTF. In nucleotides, the CDR3 is TGTGCCAGCAGTTCAAACATGGACAGGGTCGGGTATGGCTACACCTTC. This chain joins TRBV28 and TRBJ1-2; 8 bases are shared with TRBD1. V trimming: 4 bases; J trimming: 5 bases; junction bases outside the gene matches: 12. The CDR3 contains 16 residues. In germline, CDR1 is MDHEN, CDR2 SYDVKM.

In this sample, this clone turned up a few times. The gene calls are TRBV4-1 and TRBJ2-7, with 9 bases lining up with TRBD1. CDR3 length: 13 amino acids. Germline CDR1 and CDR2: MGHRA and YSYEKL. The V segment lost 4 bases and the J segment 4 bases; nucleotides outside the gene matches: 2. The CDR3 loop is CASSRTGVYEQYF. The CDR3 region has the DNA TGCGCCAGCAGCCGGACAGGGGTGTACGAGCAGTACTTC.

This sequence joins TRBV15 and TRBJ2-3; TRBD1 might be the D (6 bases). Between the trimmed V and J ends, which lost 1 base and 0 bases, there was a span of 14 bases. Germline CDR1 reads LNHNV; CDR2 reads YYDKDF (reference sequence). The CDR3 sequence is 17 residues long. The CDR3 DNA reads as TGTGCCACCAGCAGAGCTAGGACAGTTACTAGCACAGATACGCAGTATTTT. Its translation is CATSRARTVTSTDTQYF.

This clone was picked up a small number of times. The CDR3 DNA reads as TGTGCCAGCAGTCACGCAGGGGGCTACGAGCAGTACTTC. It yields the protein CASSHAGGYEQYF. This sequence joins TRBV28 and TRBJ2-7; 7 bases are shared with TRBD1. The CDR3 is 13 residues long. V trimming: 5 bases; J trimming: 3 bases; junction bases outside the gene matches: 4. Germline V gene data show CDR1 as MDHEN and CDR2 as SYDVKM.

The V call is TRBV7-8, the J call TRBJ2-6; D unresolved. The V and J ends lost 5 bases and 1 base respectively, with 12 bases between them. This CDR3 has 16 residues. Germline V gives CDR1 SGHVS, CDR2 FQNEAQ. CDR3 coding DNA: TGTGCCAGCAGCCGGCGAGATGGTTCTGGGGCCAACGTCCTGACTTTC. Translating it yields CASSRRDGSGANVLTF.

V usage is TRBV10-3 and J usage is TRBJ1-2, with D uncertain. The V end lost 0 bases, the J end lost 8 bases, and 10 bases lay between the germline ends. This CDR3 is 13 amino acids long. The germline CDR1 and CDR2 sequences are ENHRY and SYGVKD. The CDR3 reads CAISESYKYGYTF. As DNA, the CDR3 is TGTGCCATCAGTGAGTCATACAAGTACGGCTACACCTTC.